Shown below are 26 T cell receptor beta chains from a single sample sequenced in a study of cytomegalovirus exposure and HLA in healthy donors. The PCR was carried out with 60 Vbeta primers and 13 Jbeta primers. Only in-frame clones appear in the TCRdb table, and some are missing; sequencing was by immunoSEQ multiplex PCR. The sample has about 98,000 clones, roughly 70% seen once. The sample was PBMCs. Receptors were obtained from a male donor in good health and CMV-seronegative.

The sample holds a few counts of this clone. The rearrangement uses TRBV7-3 and TRBJ2-6; 7 bases align to TRBD1. CDR3 size: 18 residues. The germline V gene has CDR1 SGHTA and CDR2 FQGTGA. V gave up 5 bases and J gave up 0 bases; unmatched junction bases: 10. The CDR3 nucleotides read TGTGCCAGCAGCCTTACAGGGGCCCCCTCCTCTGGGGCCAACGTCCTGACTTTC. It specifies CASSLTGAPSSGANVLTF.

The V gene is TRBV6-4, the J gene TRBJ2-3; possibly TRBD2 for D (5 bases). This CDR3 has 15 residues. Germline V lookup: CDR1 MRHNA, CDR2 SNTAGT. Between the trimmed V and J ends, which lost 0 bases and 4 bases, there was a span of 11 bases. The CDR3, as DNA: TGTGCCAGCAGTGACTCGGGCGGGCTGGCAGATACGCAGTATTTT. Its protein is CASSDSGGLADTQYF.

V is TRBV14 and J is TRBJ2-7; possible D gene TRBD1, 6 bases. Germline V gives CDR1 SGHDN, CDR2 FVKESK. CDR3 length: 14 amino acids. Trimming took 7 bases from V and 3 from J, leaving 16 bases between them. For the CDR3, the DNA is TGTGCCAGCATAAGGAACAGGGTTGGCTACGAGCAGTACTTC. Translation gives CASIRNRVGYEQYF.

The chain carries TRBV27 and TRBJ1-2; 11 bases match TRBD1. There are 15 residues in the CDR3. Germline CDR1 reads MNHEY; CDR2 reads SMNVEV (reference sequence). The trim removed 5 bases at V and 5 bases at J, leaving 7 bases unmatched. CDR3 loop: CASSPGQGAGYGYTF. The CDR3, as DNA: TGTGCCAGCAGTCCAGGACAGGGGGCAGGGTATGGCTACACCTTC.

This clone was found a few times. The rearrangement uses TRBV19 and TRBJ2-7; D is ambiguous. The germline V gene encodes CDR1 LNHDA and CDR2 SQIVND (reference sequence). Trimming stripped 3 bases from V and 6 bases from J, with 18 bases between. The CDR3 is 15 amino acids. CDR3 nucleotide sequence: TGTGCCAGTAGTATTGAGAGAGAGACACTGACCGAGCAGTACTTC. Residues: CASSIERETLTEQYF. The full variable domain, with the rest looked up from reference TRBV19 and TRBJ2-7, is DGGITQSPKYLFRKEGQNVTLSCEQNLNHDAMYWYRQDPGQGLRLIYYSQIVNDFQKGDIAEGYSVSREKKESFPLTVTSAQKNPTAFYLCASSIERETLTEQYFGPGTRLTVT.

This clone was observed once. CDR3 in amino acids: CASSLGLTSYQETQYF. The CDR3, as DNA: TGTGCCAGCAGCTTAGGTTTAACTTCGTACCAAGAGACCCAGTACTTC. The chain is built from TRBV7-2 and TRBJ2-5, with no clear D. CDR3 length equals 16 residues. In germline, CDR1 is SGHTA, CDR2 FQGNSA. The V end lost 1 base, the J end lost 0 bases, and 12 bases lay between the germline ends.

The V and J genes are TRBV27 and TRBJ2-7; perhaps TRBD2 as D (6 bases). V was cut by 3 bases and J by 5 bases, with 11 bases left in between. Germline CDR1 and CDR2: MNHEY and SMNVEV (reference sequence). This CDR3 is built from 13 residues. CDR3 amino acids: CASSFRGRNEQYF. The CDR3 DNA follows: TGTGCCAGCAGTTTCCGAGGGAGGAACGAGCAGTACTTC.

V is TRBV5-6 and J is TRBJ1-3; perhaps TRBD1 as D (6 bases). This CDR3 is built from 15 residues. V lost 4 bases and J lost 1, with 12 bases in between. The germline CDR1 and CDR2 sequences are SGHDT and YYEEEE. The CDR3 DNA reads TGTGCCAGCAGCACGACAGGCCAATCTGGAAACACCATATATTTT. Its translation: CASSTTGQSGNTIYF.

The J gene is TRBJ2-7, the V gene TRBV28, with TRBD1 as a possible D gene (6 bases). Trimming removed 5 bases from V and 2 bases from J, with 13 bases in between. Germline CDR1 MDHEN, CDR2 SYDVKM. CDR3 length equals 14 residues. The CDR3 DNA follows: TGTGCCAGCAGTGAGGTCAGGGGCCCCTACGAGCAGTACTTC. Encoded protein: CASSEVRGPYEQYF.

The genes are TRBV29-1 and TRBJ2-3, with a weak D call TRBD2 (6 bases). This CDR3 is built from 14 residues. The germline V gene encodes CDR1 SQVTM and CDR2 ANQGSEA. Trimming removed 3 bases from V and 6 bases from J, with 16 bases in between. The CDR3 region is CSVEAGAGRDTQYF. CDR3 coding DNA: TGCAGCGTTGAGGCGGGCGCGGGGAGGGATACGCAGTATTTT.

This chain uses TRBV28 with TRBJ1-1, with D possibly being TRBD1 (5 bases). There are 16 residues in the CDR3. The V end lost 7 bases, the J end lost 5 bases, and 23 bases lay between the germline ends. The germline CDR1 and CDR2 sequences are MDHEN and SYDVKM. CDR3 nucleotides: TGTGCCAGCACCCCTGGAGGGGCGACGGGGAGGACTGAAGCTTTCTTT. Amino acids: CASTPGGATGRTEAFF.

The genes are TRBV25-1 and TRBJ1-5; 11 nucleotides agree with TRBD1. The trim removed 6 bases at V and 5 bases at J, leaving 3 bases unmatched. The CDR3 consists of 14 residues. Germline V lookup: CDR1 MGHDK, CDR2 SYGVNS. CDR3 protein: CASSGTGGYQPQHF. CDR3 in DNA: TGTGCCAGCAGCGGGACAGGGGGATATCAGCCCCAGCATTTT.

This chain links TRBV5-1 with TRBJ1-1; TRBD1 aligns across 7 bases. V was pared by 2 bases and J by 0 bases, with 7 bases of the junction left unmatched. This CDR3 contains 16 residues. The V gene's germline CDR1 is SGHRS and CDR2 YFSETQ. DNA for the CDR3: TGCGCCAGCAGCTTAACCGGGACAGCGATGAACACTGAAGCTTTCTTT. Its protein is CASSLTGTAMNTEAFF.

The chain employs TRBV11-2 and TRBJ1-1, with 10 positions matching TRBD1. Trimming cost V 0 bases and J 10 bases; bases outside gene matches: 2. CDR1 and CDR2 from the germline V gene are SGHAT and FQNNGV. There are 13 residues in the CDR3. As DNA, the CDR3 is TGTGCCAGCAGCTTAGAGAGGACAGGGGGAGCTTTCTTT. Its translation is CASSLERTGGAFF.

V gene TRBV5-1 combines with J gene TRBJ2-7; the match to TRBD1 covers 11 bases. This CDR3 has 14 amino acids. V gave up 0 bases and J gave up 11 bases; unmatched junction bases: 7. Looked up from germline, CDR1 is SGHRS and CDR2 is YFSETQ. The chain's CDR3 is CASSLEGQGGKKYF. The CDR3 DNA follows: TGCGCCAGCAGCTTGGAGGGACAGGGGGGGAAAAAGTACTTC.

This clone was observed a few times. V gene TRBV7-2 combines with J gene TRBJ1-1; D not certain. The CDR3 has 10 residues. From germline, CDR1 is SGHTA and CDR2 FQGNSA. Trimming removed 3 bases from V and 8 bases from J, with 4 bases in between. CDR3 in amino acids: CASSFQEAFF. CDR3 bases: TGTGCCAGCAGCTTCCAGGAAGCTTTCTTT.

V usage is TRBV7-2 and J usage is TRBJ2-2; D is perhaps TRBD1 (7 bases). The germline V gene has CDR1 SGHTA and CDR2 FQGNSA. Trimming stripped 5 bases from V and 4 bases from J, with 14 bases between. This CDR3 has 15 residues. As DNA, the CDR3 is TGTGCCAGCAGCCGAAGGAGGGACAGCACCGGGGAGCTGTTTTTT. Its translation: CASSRRRDSTGELFF.

This clone was observed a single time. This sequence joins TRBV7-9 and TRBJ2-7; D not resolved. The CDR3 covers 14 residues. Germline V gene sequence: CDR1 SEHNR, CDR2 FQNEAQ (reference sequence). V was clipped by 5 bases and J by 6 bases, with 17 bases between them. CDR3 residues: CASSAMGSSGEQYF. Here the CDR3 DNA reads TGTGCCAGCAGCGCGATGGGTAGTTCGGGCGAGCAGTACTTC.

The chain uses TRBV7-2 and TRBJ1-5; 8 bases agree with TRBD1. Germline assignment: CDR1 SGHTA and CDR2 FQGNSA. The junction had 7 bases not matched to a gene; V was cut back by 5 bases and J by 1 base. The CDR3 is 16 residues long. CDR3 nucleotides: TGTGCCAGCAGCGGTGGGACAGGCCGAAGCAATCAGCCCCAGCATTTT. This encodes CASSGGTGRSNQPQHF.

The rearrangement uses TRBV10-2 and TRBJ2-2, with 7 bases lining up with TRBD2. After removal of 0 bases from V and 4 bases from J, the junction contained 2 bases not matched to a gene. Germline lookup yields CDR1 WSHSY and CDR2 SAAADI. The CDR3 is 15 amino acids. CDR3 region: CASSESGGPTGELFF. CDR3 DNA: TGCGCCAGCAGTGAGTCGGGAGGGCCCACCGGGGAGCTGTTTTTT.

The J gene is TRBJ2-2, the V gene TRBV5-1, with no clear D. Deletions cut 0 bases from V and 7 bases from J, with 4 bases between. In germline, CDR1 is SGHRS, CDR2 YFSETQ. The CDR3 is 12 amino acids. The CDR3 loop is CASSLGGGELFF. The DNA for the CDR3 is TGCGCCAGCAGCTTGGGAGGCGGGGAGCTGTTTTTT.

The genes are TRBV12-5 and TRBJ1-1; D is perhaps TRBD1 (6 bases). This CDR3 has 13 residues. V lost 5 bases to trimming and J lost 6 bases, with 13 bases between them. CDR1 and CDR2 (germline): LGHNT, FRNRAP. The CDR3 region has the DNA TGTGCTAGTGGTACAGGGTCGGGCTCTGAAGCTTTCTTT. Amino acids: CASGTGSGSEAFF. The full variable domain, its missing parts supplied by reference TRBV12-5 and TRBJ1-1, is DARVTQTPRHKVTEMGQEVTMRCQPILGHNTVFWYRQTMMQGLELLAYFRNRAPLDDSGMPKDRFSAEMPDATLATLKIQPSEPRDSAVYFCASGTGSGSEAFFGQGTRLTVV.

The rearrangement uses TRBV4-3 and TRBJ2-2; D gene ambiguous. The ends were cut back, 1 base at V and 7 bases at J, with 13 bases in the middle. The length of the CDR3 is 15 residues. Germline lookup yields CDR1 LGHNA and CDR2 YSLEER. DNA of the CDR3: TGCGCCAGCAGCCAAGCGAGTAGCTCTATCGGGGAGCTGTTTTTT. This encodes CASSQASSSIGELFF.

This chain connects TRBV4-3 to TRBJ2-3, with TRBD2 matching over 8 bases. Germline values: CDR1 LGHNA, CDR2 YSLEER. Unmatched junction bases numbered 9, after V lost 0 bases and J lost 4 bases. This CDR3 region has 17 residues. The CDR3 reads CASSQDPAGGPSDTQYF. The CDR3 DNA follows: TGCGCCAGCAGCCAAGATCCGGCGGGAGGCCCCTCAGATACGCAGTATTTT.

V is TRBV29-1 and J is TRBJ2-2; 10 bases are a match to TRBD1. Germline CDR1 is SQVTM and CDR2 is ANQGSEA. CDR3 length: 13 amino acids. V trimming: 8 bases; J trimming: 7 bases; junction bases outside the gene matches: 7. CDR3 nucleotides: TGCAGCTCCGGACAGGGGGGAGGCGGGGAGCTGTTTTTT. It translates to CSSGQGGGGELFF.

The chain links TRBV7-6 to TRBJ2-7; D remains unclear. Germline V gene data show CDR1 as SGHVS and CDR2 as FNYEAQ. The V gene lost 0 bases and the J gene lost 2 bases, with 5 bases spanning the gap. The CDR3 has 13 residues. The CDR3 is CASSLAVAYEQYF. The CDR3, as DNA: TGTGCCAGCAGCTTAGCAGTAGCCTACGAGCAGTACTTC.